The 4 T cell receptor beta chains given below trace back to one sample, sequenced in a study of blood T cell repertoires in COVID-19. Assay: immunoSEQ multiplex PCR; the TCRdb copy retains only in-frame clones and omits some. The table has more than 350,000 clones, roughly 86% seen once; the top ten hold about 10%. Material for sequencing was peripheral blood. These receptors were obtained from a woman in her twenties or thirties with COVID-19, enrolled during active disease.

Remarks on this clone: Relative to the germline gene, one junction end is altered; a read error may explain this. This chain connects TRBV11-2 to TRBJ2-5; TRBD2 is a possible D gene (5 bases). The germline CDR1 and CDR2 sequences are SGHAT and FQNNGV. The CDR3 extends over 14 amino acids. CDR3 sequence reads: CASSLGAGYDGLDF. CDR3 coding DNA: TGTGCCAGCAGCTTAGGTGCGGGTTACGACGGCCTGGACTTC.

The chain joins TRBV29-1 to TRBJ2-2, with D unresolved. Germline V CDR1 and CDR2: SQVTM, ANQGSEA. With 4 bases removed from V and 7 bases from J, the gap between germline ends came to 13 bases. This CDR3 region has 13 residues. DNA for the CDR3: TGCAGCGTTGCTCATCGGGTGGGCGGGGAGCTGTTTTTT. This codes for CSVAHRVGGELFF.

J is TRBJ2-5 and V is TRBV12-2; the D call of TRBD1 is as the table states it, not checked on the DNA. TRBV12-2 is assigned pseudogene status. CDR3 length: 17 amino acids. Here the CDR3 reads CCPLAYAAYRIGETQYF. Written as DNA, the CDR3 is TGTTGCCCCTTGGCTTACGCCGCCTACAGGATAGGAGAGACCCAGTACTTC.

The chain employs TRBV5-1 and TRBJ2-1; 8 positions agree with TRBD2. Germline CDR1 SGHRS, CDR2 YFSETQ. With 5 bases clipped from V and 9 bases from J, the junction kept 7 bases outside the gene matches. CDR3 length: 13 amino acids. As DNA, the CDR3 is TGCGCCAGCAGGGGACTAGAAGAAGGTGAGCAGTTCTTC. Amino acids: CASRGLEEGEQFF.